This section outlines one TCR beta chain sequence together with its context. Its cognate antigen is unknown. This specimen comes from a study of response to subunit inactivated influenza vaccine. Study findings and constraints: T cells newly recruited by each seasonal influenza vaccination are few, the authors suggested.

The junction had 10 bases not matched to a gene; V was cut back by 7 bases and J by 1 base. Germline values: CDR1 DFQATT, CDR2 SNEGSKA (reference sequence). This CDR3 contains 15 residues. One entry per CDR3 protein results from TCRdb running MiXCR on the RT-PCR reads. Of over 400,000 distinct CDR3 sequences listed, roughly 13% were seen once; the top ten hold approximately 14%. The chain links TRBV20-1 to TRBJ2-5; 9 bases map to TRBD2. The sequence came from a man in his fifties who received an inactivated influenza vaccine. The sample in question was PBMCs from blood, obtained more than 35 days after vaccination. In DNA form, the CDR3 reads TGCAGTGTTGGTAGCGGGAGTCAGGCCCAAGAGACCCAGTACTTC. Translation: CSVGSGSQAQETQYF.